This TCR beta chain originates from a study of shared clonotypes between healthy human individuals. Study results and caveats: Only blood was sampled, and tissue TCR repertoires likely differ from blood ones.

With respect to this clone: The antigen is not known.

Produced via immunoSEQ multiplex PCR; TCRdb's table is partial and in-frame only. The table includes under 1,100,000 clones, approximately 76% detected once. Germline V lookup: CDR1 MNHNY, CDR2 SVGAGI (reference sequence). V dropped 5 bases and J dropped 3 bases, with 16 bases sitting between them. This CDR3 has 15 residues. This receptor was identified in a young man in good health. The sequenced sample was memory CD4+ T cells sorted from blood. Noted subset: CD45RA-negative fraction. The V call is TRBV6-6, the J call TRBJ1-1; possibly TRBD1 for D (6 bases). The CDR3 DNA follows: TGTGCCAGCAGTCCTATACAGGGACGAGACACTGAAGCTTTCTTT. Translated: CASSPIQGRDTEAFF.